A selection of T cell receptor beta chains follows, all from one sample in a study of blood T cell repertoires in COVID-19. Method: immunoSEQ multiplex PCR; TCRdb's copy keeps in-frame clones and lacks some. The data contain almost 250,000 clones, roughly 85% of them singletons. The sample consisted of PBMCs or T cells enriched from blood (not recorded which). Receptors originate from a woman between 45 and 65 years old with acute COVID-19. CDR3s include the opening cysteine and the closing phenylalanine or tryptophan. The D gene is left open where the match is weak. Clone size is given for some rows only: seen once, a few or many times, or a class if the clone is expanded.

d_gene: .; abundance: .; len: 12; j_gene: TRBJ1-2; v_gene: TRBV30; CDR3aa: CAWSLNRDGYTF; CDR3nt: TGTGCCTGGAGTTTGAACAGGGATGGCTACACCTTC
d_gene: .; abundance: .; len: 14; j_gene: TRBJ1-2; v_gene: TRBV6-5; CDR3aa: CASSSGTTYYGYTF; CDR3nt: TGTGCCAGCAGTTCCGGGACAACCTACTATGGCTACACCTTC
d_gene: .; abundance: once; len: 13; j_gene: TRBJ1-3; v_gene: TRBV18; CDR3aa: CASSETEGNTIYF; CDR3nt: TGTGCCAGCTCAGAAACAGAGGGAAACACCATATATTTT
d_gene: TRBD2; abundance: .; len: 15; j_gene: TRBJ2-2; v_gene: TRBV9; CDR3aa: CASTIAGGHTGELFF; CDR3nt: TGTGCCAGCACCATAGCGGGGGGTCACACCGGGGAGCTGTTTTTT
d_gene: TRBD1; abundance: .; len: 15; j_gene: TRBJ1-1; v_gene: TRBV5-1; CDR3aa: CASSSGTGTLTEAFF; CDR3nt: TGCGCCAGCAGCTCGGGGACAGGGACTCTCACTGAAGCTTTCTTT
d_gene: .; abundance: .; len: 12; j_gene: TRBJ1-1; v_gene: TRBV5-4; CDR3aa: CASSFPGTEAFF; CDR3nt: TGTGCCAGCAGCTTTCCGGGCACTGAAGCTTTCTTT
d_gene: .; abundance: .; len: 13; j_gene: TRBJ2-7; v_gene: TRBV14; CDR3aa: CASSLSPQGEQYF; CDR3nt: TGTGCCAGCAGCCTGTCCCCACAGGGCGAGCAGTACTTC
d_gene: TRBD1; abundance: .; len: 15; j_gene: TRBJ2-2; v_gene: TRBV5-4; CDR3aa: CASSQGQGNPGELFF; CDR3nt: TGTGCCAGCAGCCAGGGACAGGGAAATCCCGGGGAGCTGTTTTTT
d_gene: TRBD1; abundance: .; len: 17; j_gene: TRBJ1-2; v_gene: TRBV5-1; CDR3aa: CASSLAGGTGRNYGYTF; CDR3nt: TGCGCCAGCAGCTTGGCTGGGGGGACAGGACGAAACTATGGCTACACCTTC
d_gene: .; abundance: .; len: 12; j_gene: TRBJ2-7; v_gene: TRBV29-1; CDR3aa: CSVYQGTYEQYF; CDR3nt: TGCAGCGTTTATCAGGGAACCTACGAGCAGTACTTC
d_gene: TRBD1; abundance: few; len: 14; j_gene: TRBJ1-2; v_gene: TRBV7-9; CDR3aa: CASSLQGADYGYTF; CDR3nt: TGTGCCAGCAGCTTACAGGGGGCGGACTATGGCTACACCTTC
d_gene: TRBD2; abundance: .; len: 15; j_gene: TRBJ2-1; v_gene: TRBV3-1/TRBV3-2; CDR3aa: CASSQDAGGHNEQFF; CDR3nt: TGTGCCAGCAGCCAAGATGCGGGGGGACACAATGAGCAGTTCTTC
d_gene: TRBD1; abundance: .; len: 13; j_gene: TRBJ1-1; v_gene: TRBV29-1; CDR3aa: CSVAGQAVTEAFF; CDR3nt: TGCAGCGTCGCGGGACAGGCGGTCACTGAAGCTTTCTTT
d_gene: .; abundance: .; len: 13; j_gene: TRBJ1-1; v_gene: TRBV29-1; CDR3aa: CSVVRELNTEAFF; CDR3nt: TGCAGCGTTGTAAGGGAGTTAAACACTGAAGCTTTCTTT
d_gene: .; abundance: .; len: 12; j_gene: TRBJ2-7; v_gene: TRBV30; CDR3aa: CASGGKTYEQYF; CDR3nt: TGTGCCTCCGGGGGAAAGACCTACGAGCAGTACTTC
d_gene: .; abundance: .; len: 14; j_gene: TRBJ2-1; v_gene: TRBV24-1; CDR3aa: CATSDPWAGNEQFF; CDR3nt: TGTGCCACCAGTGACCCATGGGCGGGTAATGAGCAGTTCTTC
d_gene: TRBD1; abundance: once; len: 13; j_gene: TRBJ2-7; v_gene: TRBV25-1; CDR3aa: CASSSGQPYEQYF; CDR3nt: TGTGCCAGCAGCTCGGGACAGCCCTACGAGCAGTACTTC
d_gene: .; abundance: .; len: 17; j_gene: TRBJ2-5; v_gene: TRBV11-2; CDR3aa: CASSLDKRTAFQETQYF; CDR3nt: TGTGCCAGCAGCTTAGATAAACGGACAGCCTTTCAAGAGACCCAGTACTTC
d_gene: TRBD1; abundance: .; len: 14; j_gene: TRBJ1-2; v_gene: TRBV5-8; CDR3aa: CASSYGTGNYGYTF; CDR3nt: TGTGCCAGCAGCTATGGGACAGGGAACTATGGCTACACCTTC
d_gene: TRBD1; abundance: .; len: 14; j_gene: TRBJ1-6; v_gene: TRBV5-1; CDR3aa: CASSMDRANSPLHF; CDR3nt: TGCGCCAGCAGCATGGACAGGGCCAATTCACCCCTCCACTTT
d_gene: .; abundance: .; len: 12; j_gene: TRBJ2-7; v_gene: TRBV12-3/TRBV12-4; CDR3aa: CASTLGRTEQYF; CDR3nt: TGTGCCAGCACTTTGGGGCGTACCGAGCAGTACTTC
d_gene: TRBD1; abundance: .; len: 14; j_gene: TRBJ1-5; v_gene: TRBV5-6; CDR3aa: CASSSGTGRQPQHF; CDR3nt: TGTGCCAGCAGTTCCGGGACAGGGCGTCAGCCCCAGCATTTT
d_gene: TRBD1; abundance: .; len: 13; j_gene: TRBJ1-1; v_gene: TRBV5-1; CDR3aa: CATRQTGDTEAFF; CDR3nt: TGCGCCACGCGGCAGACAGGGGACACTGAAGCTTTCTTT
d_gene: TRBD1; abundance: few; len: 16; j_gene: TRBJ1-1; v_gene: TRBV5-4; CDR3aa: CASTQNRGRRRTEAFF; CDR3nt: TGTGCCAGCACGCAAAACAGGGGGCGCAGGAGGACTGAAGCTTTCTTT
d_gene: .; abundance: once; len: 14; j_gene: TRBJ2-2; v_gene: TRBV9; CDR3aa: CASSVRTNTGELFF; CDR3nt: TGTGCCAGCAGCGTAAGAACAAACACCGGGGAGCTGTTTTTT
d_gene: .; abundance: .; len: 14; j_gene: TRBJ1-1; v_gene: TRBV27; CDR3aa: CASLKQGLNTEAFF; CDR3nt: TGTGCCAGCCTTAAACAGGGTTTGAACACTGAAGCTTTCTTT
d_gene: TRBD1; abundance: .; len: 13; j_gene: TRBJ1-1; v_gene: TRBV12-3/TRBV12-4; CDR3aa: CASSRQGTTEAFF; CDR3nt: TGTGCCAGCAGCAGACAGGGAACCACTGAAGCTTTCTTT
d_gene: TRBD1; abundance: .; len: 15; j_gene: TRBJ2-7; v_gene: TRBV9; CDR3aa: CASSVGQGAVYEQYF; CDR3nt: TGTGCCAGCAGCGTAGGACAGGGGGCGGTCTACGAGCAGTACTTC
d_gene: .; abundance: .; len: 13; j_gene: TRBJ2-2; v_gene: TRBV5-4; CDR3aa: CASSFPLTGELFF; CDR3nt: TGTGCCAGCAGCTTCCCCCTCACCGGGGAGCTGTTTTTT
d_gene: TRBD1; abundance: once; len: 16; j_gene: TRBJ1-3; v_gene: TRBV6-2/TRBV6-3; CDR3aa: CASSYTDRPAGNTIYF; CDR3nt: TGTGCCAGCAGTTACACGGACAGGCCGGCTGGAAACACCATATATTTT
d_gene: TRBD2; abundance: .; len: 14; j_gene: TRBJ2-7; v_gene: TRBV5-1; CDR3aa: CASSARTSSYEQYF; CDR3nt: TGCGCCAGCAGCGCAAGGACTAGCTCCTACGAGCAGTACTTC
d_gene: .; abundance: .; len: 18; j_gene: TRBJ1-1; v_gene: TRBV15; CDR3aa: CATSRLLRRIIMNTEAFF; CDR3nt: TGTGCCACCAGCAGATTGCTACGCAGGATCATAATGAACACTGAAGCTTTCTTT
d_gene: TRBD1; abundance: once; len: 15; j_gene: TRBJ1-2; v_gene: TRBV3-1/TRBV3-2; CDR3aa: CASSQGTGGIYGYTF; CDR3nt: TGTGCCAGCAGCCAAGGGACAGGGGGCATCTATGGCTACACCTTC
d_gene: TRBD2; abundance: .; len: 15; j_gene: TRBJ2-1; v_gene: TRBV30; CDR3aa: CAWITAGGPRNEQFF; CDR3nt: TGTGCCTGGATAACAGCGGGGGGGCCCCGCAATGAGCAGTTCTTC
d_gene: .; abundance: once; len: 14; j_gene: TRBJ1-5; v_gene: TRBV6-4; CDR3aa: CASSDSPGLKPQHF; CDR3nt: TGTGCCAGCAGTGACTCTCCAGGGTTGAAGCCCCAGCATTTT
d_gene: TRBD1; abundance: .; len: 14; j_gene: TRBJ1-1; v_gene: TRBV15; CDR3aa: CATSRRNRGLSAFF; CDR3nt: TGTGCCACCAGCAGAAGAAACAGGGGTCTCTCCGCTTTCTTT
d_gene: .; abundance: .; len: 17; j_gene: TRBJ2-2; v_gene: TRBV7-9; CDR3aa: CASSLAFGTVNTGELFF; CDR3nt: TGTGCCAGCAGCTTAGCGTTTGGGACTGTAAACACCGGGGAGCTGTTTTTT